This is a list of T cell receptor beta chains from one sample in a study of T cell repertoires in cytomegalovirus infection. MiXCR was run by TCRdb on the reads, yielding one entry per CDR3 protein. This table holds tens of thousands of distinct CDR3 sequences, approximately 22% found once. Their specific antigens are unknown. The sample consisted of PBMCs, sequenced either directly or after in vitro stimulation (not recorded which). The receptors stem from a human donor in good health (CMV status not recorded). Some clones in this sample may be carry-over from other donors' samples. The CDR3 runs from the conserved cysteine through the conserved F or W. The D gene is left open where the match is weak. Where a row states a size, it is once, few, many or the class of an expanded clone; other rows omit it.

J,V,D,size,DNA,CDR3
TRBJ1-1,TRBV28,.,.,TGTGCCAGCAGTCCCGGCGGGGACACTGAAGCTTTCTTT,CASSPGGDTEAFF
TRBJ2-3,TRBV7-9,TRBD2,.,TGTGCCAGCAGCAGAGCGGGAGGGCCTGCAGATACGCAGTATTTT,CASSRAGGPADTQYF
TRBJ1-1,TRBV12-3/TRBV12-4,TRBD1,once,TGTGCCAGCAGTTTGACAGGGCGGGACACTGAAGCTTTCTTT,CASSLTGRDTEAFF
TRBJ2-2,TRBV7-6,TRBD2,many,TGTGCCAGCAGCCCTCGGACTAGCGGGAACACCGGGGAGCTGTTTTTT,CASSPRTSGNTGELFF
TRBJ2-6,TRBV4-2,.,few,TGTGCCAGCAGCCAATTGAGAGGGGATGCTGGGGCCAACGTCCTGACTTTC,CASSQLRGDAGANVLTF
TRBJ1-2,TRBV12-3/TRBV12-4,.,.,TGTGCCAGCAGTTTATGGGGGGCCGACTATGGCTACACCTTC,CASSLWGADYGYTF
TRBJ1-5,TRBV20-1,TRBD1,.,TGCAGTGCTAGGGCGACAGGGGGCGAATATCAGCCCCAGCATTTT,CSARATGGEYQPQHF
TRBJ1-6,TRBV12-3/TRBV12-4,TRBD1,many,TGTGCCAGCAGTAAACAGGGGCTTATTGATTCACCCCTCCACTTT,CASSKQGLIDSPLHF
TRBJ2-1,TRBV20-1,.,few,TGCAGTGCTACCCATACTAGCTCCTACAATGAGCAGTTCTTC,CSATHTSSYNEQFF
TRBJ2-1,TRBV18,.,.,TGTGCCAGCTCACCCGGACAGACCTACAATGAGCAGTTCTTC,CASSPGQTYNEQFF
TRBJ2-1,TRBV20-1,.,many,TGCAGTGCTGAAGGGATGCCAGGAAGAACCTACAATGAGCAGTTCTTC,CSAEGMPGRTYNEQFF
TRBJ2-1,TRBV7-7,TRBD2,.,TGTGCTAGCAGCGAGGGGAGGGGAGGTGAGCAGTTCTTC,CASSEGRGGEQFF
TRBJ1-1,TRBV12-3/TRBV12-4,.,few,TGTGCCAGCAGTTTTTGGAACGGGTTGAACACTGAAGCTTTCTTT,CASSFWNGLNTEAFF
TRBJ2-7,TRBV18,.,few,TGTGCCAGCTCACCAAATGGGATCACCTACGAGCAGTACTTC,CASSPNGITYEQYF
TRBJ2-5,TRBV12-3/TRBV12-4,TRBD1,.,TGTGCCAGCAGCCAAGGGGGCAGGGGGACGGAGACCCAGTACTTC,CASSQGGRGTETQYF
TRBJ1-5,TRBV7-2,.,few,TGTGCCAGCAGCATGGCCCTCATCGGCAATCAGCCCCAGCATTTT,CASSMALIGNQPQHF
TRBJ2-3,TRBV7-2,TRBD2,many,TGTGCCAGCAGGATAGGGGTGGAGCGGGAGAAAAATACGCAGTATTTT,CASRIGVEREKNTQYF
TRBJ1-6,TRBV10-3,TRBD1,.,TGTGCCATCAGTGAGCGGCAGGGGGTTAATTCACCCCTCCACTTT,CAISERQGVNSPLHF
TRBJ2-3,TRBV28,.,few,TGTGCCAGCAGTTTTTCGGGGACCGGTGCTAGCACAGATACGCAGTATTTT,CASSFSGTGASTDTQYF
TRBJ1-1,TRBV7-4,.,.,TGTGCCAGCAGCTCGCCGGGACGGATGAACACTGAAGCTTTCTTT,CASSSPGRMNTEAFF
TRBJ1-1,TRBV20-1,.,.,TGCAGTGTCACGTCGTGGAGGGAGGACACTGAAGCTTTCTTT,CSVTSWREDTEAFF
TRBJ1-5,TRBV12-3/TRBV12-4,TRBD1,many,TGTGCCAGCAGGAACGGCCAGGGGGCAGCCGGCCAGCCCCAGCATTTT,CASRNGQGAAGQPQHF
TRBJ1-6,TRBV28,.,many,TGTGCCAGCACCGGACGGAGCTATAATTCACCCCTCCACTTT,CASTGRSYNSPLHF
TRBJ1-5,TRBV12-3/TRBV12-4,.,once,TGTGCCAGCAGTTTAAGGTCATCGCACAATCAGCCCCAGCATTTT,CASSLRSSHNQPQHF
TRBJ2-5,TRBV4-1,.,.,TGCGCCAGCAGCCAGAATGCGGGGTCACAACAAGAGACCCAGTACTTC,CASSQNAGSQQETQYF
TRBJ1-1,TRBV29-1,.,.,TGCAGCGTACAATCGGGGGGTAACACTGAAGCTTTCTTT,CSVQSGGNTEAFF
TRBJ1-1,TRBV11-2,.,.,TGTGCCAGCAGCTTAGGTTCTGGGCGAAACACTGAAGCTTTCTTT,CASSLGSGRNTEAFF
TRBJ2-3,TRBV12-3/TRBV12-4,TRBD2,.,TGTGCCAGCAGTTTCGGCGGGGGGTTTGGCACAGATACGCAGTATTTT,CASSFGGGFGTDTQYF
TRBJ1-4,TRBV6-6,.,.,TGTGCCAGCAGGACAGAAACAGGTCTTGGTGAAAAACTGTTTTTT,CASRTETGLGEKLFF
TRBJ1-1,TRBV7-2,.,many,TGTGCCAGCAGCTTAATCACTGAAGCTTTCTTT,CASSLITEAFF
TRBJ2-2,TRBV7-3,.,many,TGTGCCAGCAGCTTAAGGTTTAAGACCGGGGAGCTGTTTTTT,CASSLRFKTGELFF
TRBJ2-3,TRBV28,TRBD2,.,TGTGCCAGCAGTTCTAGCGGGAGGGCCGATACGCAGTATTTT,CASSSSGRADTQYF
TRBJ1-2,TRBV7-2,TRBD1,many,TGTGCCAGCAGCTTAGATACAGGGGGCGGGTATGGCTACACCTTC,CASSLDTGGGYGYTF
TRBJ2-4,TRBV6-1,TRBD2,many,TGTGCCAGCGGGGGACTAGCGGGAGCCAAAAACATTCAGTACTTC,CASGGLAGAKNIQYF
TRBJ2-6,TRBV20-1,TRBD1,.,TGCAGTGCTAGACCGGGACAGGTCGTCTCTGGGGCCAACGTCCTGACTTTC,CSARPGQVVSGANVLTF
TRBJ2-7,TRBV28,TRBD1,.,TGTGCCAGCAGTTTACACGGGACAGGCTCCTACGAGCAGTACTTC,CASSLHGTGSYEQYF
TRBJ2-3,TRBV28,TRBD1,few,TGTGCCAGCAGTTTCGGGACAGGGAGCACAGATACGCAGTATTTT,CASSFGTGSTDTQYF
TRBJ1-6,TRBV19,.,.,TGTGCCAGCTCCACCGCAGTCCTCAATTCACCCCTCCACTTT,CASSTAVLNSPLHF
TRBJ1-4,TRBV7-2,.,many,TGTGCCAGCAGCTTAGCGCCTTATTACGCAACTAATGAAAAACTGTTTTTT,CASSLAPYYATNEKLFF
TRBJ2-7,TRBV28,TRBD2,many,TGTGCCAGCATTTCTGGGGGGGGGGGTGCGGAGCAGTACTTC,CASISGGGGAEQYF
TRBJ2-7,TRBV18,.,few,TGTGCCAGCTCACCACCTGGCAAAGAAGGGTACGAGCAGTACTTC,CASSPPGKEGYEQYF
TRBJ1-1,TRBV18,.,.,TGTGCCAGCTCACCAGCTATACAGAACACTGAAGCTTTCTTT,CASSPAIQNTEAFF